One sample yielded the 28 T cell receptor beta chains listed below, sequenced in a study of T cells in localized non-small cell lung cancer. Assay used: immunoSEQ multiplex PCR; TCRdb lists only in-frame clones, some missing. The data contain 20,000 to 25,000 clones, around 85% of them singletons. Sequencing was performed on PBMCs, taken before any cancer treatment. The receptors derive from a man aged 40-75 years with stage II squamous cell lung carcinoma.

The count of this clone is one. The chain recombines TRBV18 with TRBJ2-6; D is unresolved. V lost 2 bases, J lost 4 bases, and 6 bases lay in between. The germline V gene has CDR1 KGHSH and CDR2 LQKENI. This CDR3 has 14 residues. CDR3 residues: CASSPGEGANVLTF. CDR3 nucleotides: TGTGCCAGCTCACCAGGGGAAGGGGCCAACGTCCTGACTTTC.

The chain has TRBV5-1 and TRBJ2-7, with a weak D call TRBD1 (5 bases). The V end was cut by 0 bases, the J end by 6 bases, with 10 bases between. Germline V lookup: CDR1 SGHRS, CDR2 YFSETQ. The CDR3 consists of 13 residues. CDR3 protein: CASSLGQKGEQYF. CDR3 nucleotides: TGCGCCAGCAGCTTGGGACAGAAAGGCGAGCAGTACTTC.

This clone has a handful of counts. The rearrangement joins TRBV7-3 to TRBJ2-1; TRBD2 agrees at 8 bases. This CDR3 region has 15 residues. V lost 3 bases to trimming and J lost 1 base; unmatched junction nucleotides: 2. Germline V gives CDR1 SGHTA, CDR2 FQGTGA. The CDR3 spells CASSFLAGSYNEQFF. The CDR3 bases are TGTGCCAGCAGCTTCTTAGCGGGGTCCTACAATGAGCAGTTCTTC.

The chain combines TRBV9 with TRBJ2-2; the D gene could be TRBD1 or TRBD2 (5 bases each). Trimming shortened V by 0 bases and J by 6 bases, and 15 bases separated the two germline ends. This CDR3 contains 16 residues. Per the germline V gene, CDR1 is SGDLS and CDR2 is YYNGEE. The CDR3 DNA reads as TGTGCCAGCAGCGTAGCGGGGACGGAGGTCCCCGGGGAGCTGTTTTTT. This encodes CASSVAGTEVPGELFF. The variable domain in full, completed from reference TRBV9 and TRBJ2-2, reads DSGVTQTPKHLITATGQRVTLRCSPRSGDLSVYWYQQSLDQGLQFLIQYYNGEERAKGNILERFSAQQFPDLHSELNLSSLELGDSALYFCASSVAGTEVPGELFFGEGSRLTVL.

CDR3 in DNA: TGTGCCAGCAGCTTACTTTATGGGGAACTGTTTTTT. This translates into CASSLLYGELFF. V usage is TRBV7-2 and J usage is TRBJ1-4; D remains unclear. This CDR3 has 12 amino acids. The germline V gene has CDR1 SGHTA and CDR2 FQGNSA. V dropped 2 bases and J dropped 12 bases, with 10 bases sitting between them.

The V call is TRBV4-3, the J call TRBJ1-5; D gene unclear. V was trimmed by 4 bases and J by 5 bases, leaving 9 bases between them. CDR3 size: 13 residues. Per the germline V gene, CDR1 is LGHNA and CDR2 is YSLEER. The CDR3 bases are TGCGCCAGCAGCCTGGGCGAGGATCAGCCCCAGCATTTT. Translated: CASSLGEDQPQHF.

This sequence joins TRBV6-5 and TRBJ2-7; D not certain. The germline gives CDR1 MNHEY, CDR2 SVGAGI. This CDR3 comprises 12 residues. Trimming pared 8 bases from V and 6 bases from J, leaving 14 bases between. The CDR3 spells CASSQGPFEQYF. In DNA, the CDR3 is TGTGCCAGCTCTCAAGGGCCCTTCGAGCAGTACTTC.

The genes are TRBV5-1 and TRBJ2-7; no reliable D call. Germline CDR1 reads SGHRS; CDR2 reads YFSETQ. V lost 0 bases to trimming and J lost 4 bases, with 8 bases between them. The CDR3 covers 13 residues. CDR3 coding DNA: TGCGCCAGCAGCTTGGGATTAACATACGAGCAGTACTTC. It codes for CASSLGLTYEQYF. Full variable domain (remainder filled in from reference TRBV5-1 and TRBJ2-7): KAGVTQTPRYLIKTRGQQVTLSCSPISGHRSVSWYQQTPGQGLQFLFEYFSETQRNKGNFPGRFSGRQFSNSRSEMNVSTLELGDSALYLCASSLGLTYEQYFGPGTRLTVT.

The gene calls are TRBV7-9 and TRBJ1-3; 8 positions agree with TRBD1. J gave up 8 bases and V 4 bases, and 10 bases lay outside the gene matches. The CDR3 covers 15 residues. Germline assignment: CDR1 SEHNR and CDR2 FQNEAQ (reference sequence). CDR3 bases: TGTGCCAGCAGCTCTTCCGGGACAGGCCTTTACACCATATATTTT. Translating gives CASSSSGTGLYTIYF.

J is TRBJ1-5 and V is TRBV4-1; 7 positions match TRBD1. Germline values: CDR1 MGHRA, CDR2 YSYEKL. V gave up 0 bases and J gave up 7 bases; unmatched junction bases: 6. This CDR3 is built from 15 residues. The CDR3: CASSQEPQGRQPQHF. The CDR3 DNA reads TGCGCCAGCAGCCAAGAACCACAGGGGAGACAGCCCCAGCATTTT.

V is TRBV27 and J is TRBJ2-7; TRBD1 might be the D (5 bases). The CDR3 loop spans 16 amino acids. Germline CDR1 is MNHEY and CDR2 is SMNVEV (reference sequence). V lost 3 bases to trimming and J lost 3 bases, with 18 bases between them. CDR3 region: CASSFAAAWGGYEQYF. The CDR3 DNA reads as TGTGCCAGCAGTTTCGCGGCCGCCTGGGGCGGCTACGAGCAGTACTTC.

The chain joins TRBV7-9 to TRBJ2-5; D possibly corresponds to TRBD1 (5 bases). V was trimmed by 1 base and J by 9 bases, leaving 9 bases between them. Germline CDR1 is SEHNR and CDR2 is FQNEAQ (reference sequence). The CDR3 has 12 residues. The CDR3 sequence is CASSLEGVAQYF. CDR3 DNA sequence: TGTGCCAGCAGCTTAGAAGGGGTGGCCCAGTACTTC.

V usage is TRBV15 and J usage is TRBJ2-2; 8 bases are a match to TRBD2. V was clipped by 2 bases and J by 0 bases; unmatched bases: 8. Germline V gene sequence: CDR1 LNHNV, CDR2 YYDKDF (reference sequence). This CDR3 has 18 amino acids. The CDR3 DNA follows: TGTGCCACCAGCAGATCGATTAGCGGGGCCGCGAACACCGGGGAGCTGTTTTTT. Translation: CATSRSISGAANTGELFF.

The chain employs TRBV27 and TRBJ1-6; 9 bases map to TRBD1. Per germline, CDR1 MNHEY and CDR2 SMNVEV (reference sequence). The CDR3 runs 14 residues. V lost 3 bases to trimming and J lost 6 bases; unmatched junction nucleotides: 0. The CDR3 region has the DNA TGTGCCAGCAGTTTGGGACAGGGTAATTCACCCCTCCACTTT. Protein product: CASSLGQGNSPLHF.

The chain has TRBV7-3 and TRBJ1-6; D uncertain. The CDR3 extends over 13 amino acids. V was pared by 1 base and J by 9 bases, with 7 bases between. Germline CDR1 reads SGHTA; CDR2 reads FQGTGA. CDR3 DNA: TGTGCCAGCAGCTTAAACCAGATTTCACCCCTCCACTTT. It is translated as CASSLNQISPLHF. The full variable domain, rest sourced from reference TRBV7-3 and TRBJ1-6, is GAGVSQTPSNKVTEKGKYVELRCDPISGHTALYWYRQSLGQGPEFLIYFQGTGAADDSGLPNDRFFAVRPEGSVSTLKIQRTERGDSAVYLCASSLNQISPLHFGNGTRLTVT.

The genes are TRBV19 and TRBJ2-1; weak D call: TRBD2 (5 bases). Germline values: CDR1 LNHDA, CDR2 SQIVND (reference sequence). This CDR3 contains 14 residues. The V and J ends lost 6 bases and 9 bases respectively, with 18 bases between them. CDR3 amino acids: CASRDTGTGSEQFF. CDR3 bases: TGTGCCAGTAGAGATACGGGAACTGGGAGTGAGCAGTTCTTC.

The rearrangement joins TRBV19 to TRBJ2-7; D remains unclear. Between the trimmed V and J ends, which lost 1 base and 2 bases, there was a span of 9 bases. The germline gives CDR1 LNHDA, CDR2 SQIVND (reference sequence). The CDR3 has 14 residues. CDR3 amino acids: CASSIGGSAYEQYF. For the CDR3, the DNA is TGTGCCAGTAGTATAGGAGGTTCTGCCTACGAGCAGTACTTC. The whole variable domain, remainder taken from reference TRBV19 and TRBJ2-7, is DGGITQSPKYLFRKEGQNVTLSCEQNLNHDAMYWYRQDPGQGLRLIYYSQIVNDFQKGDIAEGYSVSREKKESFPLTVTSAQKNPTAFYLCASSIGGSAYEQYFGPGTRLTVT.

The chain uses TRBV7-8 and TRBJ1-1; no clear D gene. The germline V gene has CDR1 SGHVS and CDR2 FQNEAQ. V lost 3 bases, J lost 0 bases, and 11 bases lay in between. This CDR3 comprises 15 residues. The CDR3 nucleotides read TGTGCCAGCAGCTTCCCCGGCGCTTTGAACACTGAAGCTTTCTTT. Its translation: CASSFPGALNTEAFF. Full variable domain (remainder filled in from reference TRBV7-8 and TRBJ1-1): GAGVSQSPRYKVAKRGQDVALRCDPISGHVSLFWYQQALGQGPEFLTYFQNEAQLDKSGLPSDRFFAERPEGSVSTLKIQRTQQEDSAVYLCASSFPGALNTEAFFGQGTRLTVV.

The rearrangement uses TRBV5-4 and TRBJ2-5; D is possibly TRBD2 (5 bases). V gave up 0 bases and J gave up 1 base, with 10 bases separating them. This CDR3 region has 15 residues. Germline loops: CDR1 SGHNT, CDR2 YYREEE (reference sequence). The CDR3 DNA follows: TGTGCCAGCAGCTTGGAACCTAGCCGCCAAGAGACCCAGTACTTC. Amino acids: CASSLEPSRQETQYF.

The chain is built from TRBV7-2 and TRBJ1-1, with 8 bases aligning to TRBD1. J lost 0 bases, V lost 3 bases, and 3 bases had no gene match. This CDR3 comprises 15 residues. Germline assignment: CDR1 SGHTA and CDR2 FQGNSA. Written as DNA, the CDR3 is TGTGCCAGCAGCTTGGGACAGGCCATGAACACTGAAGCTTTCTTT. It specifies CASSLGQAMNTEAFF.

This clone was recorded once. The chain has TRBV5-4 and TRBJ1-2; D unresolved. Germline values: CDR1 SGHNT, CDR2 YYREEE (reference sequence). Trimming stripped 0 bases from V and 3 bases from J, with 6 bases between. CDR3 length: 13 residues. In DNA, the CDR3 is TGTGCCAGCAGCTTGGAGCCTTACTATGGCTACACCTTC. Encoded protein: CASSLEPYYGYTF.

The CDR3 coding sequence is TGTGCCAGTAGTTCGGGACAGGGAACAGATACGCAGTATTTT. It encodes CASSSGQGTDTQYF. The chain links TRBV19 to TRBJ2-3, with TRBD1 matching 9 bases. This CDR3 comprises 14 residues. CDR1 is LNHDA, CDR2 SQIVND, per germline (reference sequence). V trimming: 5 bases; J trimming: 3 bases; junction bases outside the gene matches: 3.

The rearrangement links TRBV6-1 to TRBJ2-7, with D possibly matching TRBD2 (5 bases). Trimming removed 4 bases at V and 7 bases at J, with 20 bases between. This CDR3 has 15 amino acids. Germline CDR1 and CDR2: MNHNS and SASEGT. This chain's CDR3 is CASSVLVGESGEQYF. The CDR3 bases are TGTGCCAGCAGTGTCCTAGTTGGGGAGTCGGGGGAGCAGTACTTC.

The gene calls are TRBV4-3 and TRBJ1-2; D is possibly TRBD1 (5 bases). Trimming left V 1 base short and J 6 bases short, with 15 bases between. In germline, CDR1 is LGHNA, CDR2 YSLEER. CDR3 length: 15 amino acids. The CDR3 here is CASSQGSGPGDGYTF. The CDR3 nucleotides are TGCGCCAGCAGCCAAGGTTCGGGGCCGGGGGATGGCTACACCTTC.

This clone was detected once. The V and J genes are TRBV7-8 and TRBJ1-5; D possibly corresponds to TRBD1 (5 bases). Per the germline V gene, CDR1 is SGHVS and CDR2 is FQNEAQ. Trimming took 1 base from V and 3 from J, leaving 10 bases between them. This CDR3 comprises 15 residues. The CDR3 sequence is CASSLGGSYNQPQHF. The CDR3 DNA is TGTGCCAGCAGCTTAGGGGGCAGCTACAATCAGCCCCAGCATTTT. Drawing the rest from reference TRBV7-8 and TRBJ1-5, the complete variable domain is GAGVSQSPRYKVAKRGQDVALRCDPISGHVSLFWYQQALGQGPEFLTYFQNEAQLDKSGLPSDRFFAERPEGSVSTLKIQRTQQEDSAVYLCASSLGGSYNQPQHFGDGTRLSIL.

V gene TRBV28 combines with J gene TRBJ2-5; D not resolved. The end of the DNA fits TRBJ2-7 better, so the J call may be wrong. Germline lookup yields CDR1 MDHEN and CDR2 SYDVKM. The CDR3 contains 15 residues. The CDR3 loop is CASIPSPARAYEQYF. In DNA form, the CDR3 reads TGTGCCAGCATCCCATCCCCAGCTCGGGCCTACGAGCAGTACTTC.

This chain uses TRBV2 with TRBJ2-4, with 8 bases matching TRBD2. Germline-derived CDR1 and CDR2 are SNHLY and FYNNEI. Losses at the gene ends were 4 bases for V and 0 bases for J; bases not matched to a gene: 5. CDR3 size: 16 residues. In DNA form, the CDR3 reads TGTGCCAGCAGTGCTTGGCTAGCGGGAGCCAAAAACATTCAGTACTTC. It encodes CASSAWLAGAKNIQYF.

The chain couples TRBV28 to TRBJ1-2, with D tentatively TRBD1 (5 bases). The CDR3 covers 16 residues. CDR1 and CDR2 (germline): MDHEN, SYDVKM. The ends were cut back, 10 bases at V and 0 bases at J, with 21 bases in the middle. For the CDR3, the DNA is TGTGCCACGATTCTTGTTGGGACGGGAGCTAACTATGGCTACACCTTC. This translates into CATILVGTGANYGYTF.